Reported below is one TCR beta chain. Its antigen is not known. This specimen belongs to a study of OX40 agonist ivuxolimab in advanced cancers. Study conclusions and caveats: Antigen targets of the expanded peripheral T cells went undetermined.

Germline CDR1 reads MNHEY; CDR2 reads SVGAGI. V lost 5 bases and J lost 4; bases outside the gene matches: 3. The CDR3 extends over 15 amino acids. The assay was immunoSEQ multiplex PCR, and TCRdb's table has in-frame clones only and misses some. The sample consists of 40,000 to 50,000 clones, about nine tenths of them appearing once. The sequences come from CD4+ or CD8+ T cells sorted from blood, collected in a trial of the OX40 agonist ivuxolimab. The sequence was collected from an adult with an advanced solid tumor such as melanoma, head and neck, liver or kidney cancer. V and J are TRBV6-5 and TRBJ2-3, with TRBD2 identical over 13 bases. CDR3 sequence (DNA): TGTGCCAGCAGTCTGACTAGCGGGAGGCCAGATACGCAGTATTTT. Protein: CASSLTSGRPDTQYF.